The sequence of this T cell receptor beta chain was determined in a study of shared clonotypes between healthy human individuals. The length of the CDR3 is 14 residues. CDR1 and CDR2 (germline): LNHDA, SQIVND (reference sequence). The V and J ends lost 5 bases and 4 bases respectively, with 13 bases between them. The study separated CD4+ cells into CD45RA+ naive and CD45RA-negative memory subsets. In this sample, this clone turned up once. At deep level, the assay was performed. Replicate PCRs for sorted subsets used about 200 ng DNA; this equaled tens of thousands of T cell genomes. As handled by the study authors: Filtering was not the same, since immunoSEQ gave junction-only sequences without quality scores. TCRdb keeps only in-frame clones here, not all; method: immunoSEQ multiplex PCR. The DNA gave D and trimming, while V, J and clone size come from that table. The sample lists some 1 million clones, under 80% occurring once.

Material for sequencing was memory CD4+ T cells sorted from blood. Specified subset: CD45RA-negative fraction. This sequence joins TRBV19 and TRBJ2-3; D is uncertain. This clonotype was obtained from a man aged 18 to 30 in good health. The CDR3 DNA follows: TGTGCCAGTAGTGCCGGGTCCCGGTCAGATACGCAGTATTTT. Translated, it gives CASSAGSRSDTQYF.